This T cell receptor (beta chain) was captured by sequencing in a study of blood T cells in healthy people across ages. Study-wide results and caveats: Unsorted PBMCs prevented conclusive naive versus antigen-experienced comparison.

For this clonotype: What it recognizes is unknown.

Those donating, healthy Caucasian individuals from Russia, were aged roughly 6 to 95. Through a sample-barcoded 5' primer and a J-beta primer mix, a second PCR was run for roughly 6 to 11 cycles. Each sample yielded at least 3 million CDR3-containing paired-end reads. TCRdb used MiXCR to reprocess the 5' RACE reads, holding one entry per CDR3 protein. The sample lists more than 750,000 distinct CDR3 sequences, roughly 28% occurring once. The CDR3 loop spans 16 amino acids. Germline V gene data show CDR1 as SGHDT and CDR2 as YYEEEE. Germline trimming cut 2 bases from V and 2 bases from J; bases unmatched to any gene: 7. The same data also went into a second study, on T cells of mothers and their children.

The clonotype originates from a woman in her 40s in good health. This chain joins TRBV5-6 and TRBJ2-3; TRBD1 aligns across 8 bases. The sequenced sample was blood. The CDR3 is CASSLLPGQATDTQYF. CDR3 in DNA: TGTGCCAGCAGCTTACTACCGGGACAGGCCACAGATACGCAGTATTTT. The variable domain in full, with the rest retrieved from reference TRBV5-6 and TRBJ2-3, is DAGVTQSPTHLIKTRGQQVTLRCSPKSGHDTVSWYQQALGQGPQFIFQYYEEEERQRGNFPDRFSGHQFPNYSSELNVNALLLGDSALYLCASSLLPGQATDTQYFGPGTRLTVL.